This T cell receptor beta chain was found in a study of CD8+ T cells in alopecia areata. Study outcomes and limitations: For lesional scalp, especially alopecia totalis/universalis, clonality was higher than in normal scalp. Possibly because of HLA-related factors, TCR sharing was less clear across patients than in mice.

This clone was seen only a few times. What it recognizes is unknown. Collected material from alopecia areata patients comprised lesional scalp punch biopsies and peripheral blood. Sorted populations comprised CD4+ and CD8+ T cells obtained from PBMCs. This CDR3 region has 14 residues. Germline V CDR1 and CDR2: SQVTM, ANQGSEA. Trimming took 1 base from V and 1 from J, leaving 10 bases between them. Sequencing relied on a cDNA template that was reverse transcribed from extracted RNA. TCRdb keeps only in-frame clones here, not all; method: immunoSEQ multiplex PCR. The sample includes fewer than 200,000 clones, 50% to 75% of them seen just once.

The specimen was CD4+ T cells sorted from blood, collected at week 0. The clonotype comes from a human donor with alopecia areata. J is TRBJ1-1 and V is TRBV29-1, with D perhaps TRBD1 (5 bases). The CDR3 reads CSVEGRGGNTEAFF. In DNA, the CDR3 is TGCAGCGTTGAAGGACGGGGGGGGAACACTGAAGCTTTCTTT.